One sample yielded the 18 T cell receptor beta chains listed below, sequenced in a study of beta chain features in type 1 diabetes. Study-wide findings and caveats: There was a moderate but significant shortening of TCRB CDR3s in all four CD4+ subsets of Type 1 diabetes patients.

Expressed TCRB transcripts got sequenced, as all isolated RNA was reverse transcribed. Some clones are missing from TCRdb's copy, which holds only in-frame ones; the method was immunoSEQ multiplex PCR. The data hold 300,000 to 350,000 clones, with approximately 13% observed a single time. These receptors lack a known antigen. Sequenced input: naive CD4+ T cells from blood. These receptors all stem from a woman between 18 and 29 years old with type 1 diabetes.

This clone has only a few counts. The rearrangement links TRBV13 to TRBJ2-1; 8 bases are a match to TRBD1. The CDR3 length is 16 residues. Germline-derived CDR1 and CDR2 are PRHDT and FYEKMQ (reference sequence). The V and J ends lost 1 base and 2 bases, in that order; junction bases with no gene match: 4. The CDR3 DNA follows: TGTGCCAGCAGCTTAGCCAGACAGGGGACCTACAATGAGCAGTTCTTC. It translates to CASSLARQGTYNEQFF.

As DNA, the CDR3 is TGTGCCACCGGTCGTGGGGGAGGTACCGAGCAGTACGTC. Translating gives CATGRGGGTEQYV. The rearrangement links TRBV10-3 to TRBJ2-7, with D possibly being TRBD2 (6 bases). This CDR3 contains 13 residues. Trimming left V 10 bases short and J 6 bases short, with 19 bases between. Germline values: CDR1 ENHRY, CDR2 SYGVKD.

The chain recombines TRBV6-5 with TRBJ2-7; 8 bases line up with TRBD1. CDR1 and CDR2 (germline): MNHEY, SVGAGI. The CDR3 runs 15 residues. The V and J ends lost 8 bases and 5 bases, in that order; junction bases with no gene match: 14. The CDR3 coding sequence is TGTGCCAGCTCTCTGGCAGGGGGCAGCAGGGACGAGCAGTACGTC. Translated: CASSLAGGSRDEQYV.

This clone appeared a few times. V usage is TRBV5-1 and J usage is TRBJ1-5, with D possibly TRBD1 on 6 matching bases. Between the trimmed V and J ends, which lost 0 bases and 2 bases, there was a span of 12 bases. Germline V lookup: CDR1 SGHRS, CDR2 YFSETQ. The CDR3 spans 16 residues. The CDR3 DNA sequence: TGCGCCAGCAGCTTGGAGGGACAATTCGGCAATCAGCCCCAGCATTTT. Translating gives CASSLEGQFGNQPQHF.

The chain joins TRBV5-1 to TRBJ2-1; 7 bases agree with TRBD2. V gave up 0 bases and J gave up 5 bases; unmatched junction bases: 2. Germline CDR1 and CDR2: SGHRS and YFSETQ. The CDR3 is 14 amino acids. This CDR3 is CASSLGGLNNEQFF. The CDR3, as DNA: TGCGCCAGCAGCTTGGGGGGACTAAACAATGAGCAGTTCTTC. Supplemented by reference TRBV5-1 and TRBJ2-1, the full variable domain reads KAGVTQTPRYLIKTRGQQVTLSCSPISGHRSVSWYQQTPGQGLQFLFEYFSETQRNKGNFPGRFSGRQFSNSRSEMNVSTLELGDSALYLCASSLGGLNNEQFFGPGTRLTVL.

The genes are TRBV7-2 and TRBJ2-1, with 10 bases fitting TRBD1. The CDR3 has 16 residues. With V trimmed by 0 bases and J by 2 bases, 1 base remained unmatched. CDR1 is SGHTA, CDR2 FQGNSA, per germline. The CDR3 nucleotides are TGTGCCAGCAGCTTAGCCGGGACAGGGGCCTACAATGAGCAGTTCTTC. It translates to CASSLAGTGAYNEQFF.

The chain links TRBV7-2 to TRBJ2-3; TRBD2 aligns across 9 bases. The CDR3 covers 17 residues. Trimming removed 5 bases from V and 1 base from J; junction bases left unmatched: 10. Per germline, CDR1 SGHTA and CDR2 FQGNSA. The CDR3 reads CASSLGTSWGGTDTQYF. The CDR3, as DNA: TGTGCCAGCAGCCTTGGGACTAGCTGGGGGGGCACAGATACGCAGTATTTT.

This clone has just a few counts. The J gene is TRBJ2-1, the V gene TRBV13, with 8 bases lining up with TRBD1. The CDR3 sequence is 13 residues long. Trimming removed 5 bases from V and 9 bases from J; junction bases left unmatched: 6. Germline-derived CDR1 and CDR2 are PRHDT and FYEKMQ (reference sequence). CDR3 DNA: TGTGCCAGCAGCCCCAGGGGGCCGGGTGAGCAGTTCTTC. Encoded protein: CASSPRGPGEQFF.

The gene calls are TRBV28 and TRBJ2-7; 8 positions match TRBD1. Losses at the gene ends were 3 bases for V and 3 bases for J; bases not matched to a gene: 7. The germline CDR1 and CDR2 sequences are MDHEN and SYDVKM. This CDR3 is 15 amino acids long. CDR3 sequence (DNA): TGTGCCAGCAGTTTGCACCGGACAGGGCTCTACGAGCAGTACTTC. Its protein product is CASSLHRTGLYEQYF.

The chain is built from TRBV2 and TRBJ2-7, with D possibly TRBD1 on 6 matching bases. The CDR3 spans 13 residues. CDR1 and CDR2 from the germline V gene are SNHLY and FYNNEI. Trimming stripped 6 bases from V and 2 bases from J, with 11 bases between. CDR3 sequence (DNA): TGTGCCAGCAGCGTCAGGGGAACCTACGAGCAGTACGTC. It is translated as CASSVRGTYEQYV.

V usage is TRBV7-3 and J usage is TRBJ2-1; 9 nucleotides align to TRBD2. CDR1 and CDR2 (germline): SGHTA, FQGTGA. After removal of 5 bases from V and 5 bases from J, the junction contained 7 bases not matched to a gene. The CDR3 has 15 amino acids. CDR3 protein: CASSPLTSGHNEQFF. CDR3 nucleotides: TGTGCCAGCAGCCCTTTGACTAGCGGACACAATGAGCAGTTCTTC.

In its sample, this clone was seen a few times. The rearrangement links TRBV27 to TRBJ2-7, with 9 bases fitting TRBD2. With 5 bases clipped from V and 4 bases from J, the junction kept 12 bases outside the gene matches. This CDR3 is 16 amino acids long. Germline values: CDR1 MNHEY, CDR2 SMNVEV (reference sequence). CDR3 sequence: CASSPSLAGVSYEQYF. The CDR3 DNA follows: TGTGCCAGCAGTCCTTCCTTAGCGGGAGTGTCTTACGAGCAGTACTTC.

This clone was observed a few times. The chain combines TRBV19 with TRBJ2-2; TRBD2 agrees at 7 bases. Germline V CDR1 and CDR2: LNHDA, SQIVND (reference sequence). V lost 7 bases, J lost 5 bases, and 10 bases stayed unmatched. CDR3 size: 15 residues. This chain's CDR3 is CASIARGEGTGELFF. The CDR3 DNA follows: TGTGCCAGTATCGCACGCGGGGAGGGGACCGGGGAGCTGTTTTTT.

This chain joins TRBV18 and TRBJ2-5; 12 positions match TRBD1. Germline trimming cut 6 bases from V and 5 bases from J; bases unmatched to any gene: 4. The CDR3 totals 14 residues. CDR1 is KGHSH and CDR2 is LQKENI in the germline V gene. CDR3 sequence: CASSGTGGTETQYF. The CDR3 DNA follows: TGTGCCAGCTCCGGGACAGGGGGCACGGAGACCCAGTACTTC.

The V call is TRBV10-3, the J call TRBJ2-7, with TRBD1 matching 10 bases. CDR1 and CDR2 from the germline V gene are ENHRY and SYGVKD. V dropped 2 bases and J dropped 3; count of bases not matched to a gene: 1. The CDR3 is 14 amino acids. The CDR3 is CAISEGQGVYEQYV. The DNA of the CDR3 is TGTGCCATCAGTGAGGGACAGGGGGTCTACGAGCAGTACGTC.

The CDR3 sequence is CASSPSPSQNYEQYV. As DNA, the CDR3 is TGTGCCAGCAGCCCTAGCCCATCCCAGAACTACGAGCAGTACGTC. The genes are TRBV5-4 and TRBJ2-7, with D perhaps TRBD2 (5 bases). Germline-derived CDR1 and CDR2 are SGHNT and YYREEE (reference sequence). V was clipped by 4 bases and J by 3 bases, with 17 bases between them. The CDR3 covers 15 residues.

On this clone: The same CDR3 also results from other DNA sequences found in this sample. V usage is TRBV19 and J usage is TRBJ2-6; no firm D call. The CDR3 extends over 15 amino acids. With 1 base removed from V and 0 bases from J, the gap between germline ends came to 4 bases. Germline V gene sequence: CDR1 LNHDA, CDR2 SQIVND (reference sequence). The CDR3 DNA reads TGTGCCAGTAGTATAGGGAGCTCTGGGGCCAACGTCCTGACTTTC. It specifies CASSIGSSGANVLTF.

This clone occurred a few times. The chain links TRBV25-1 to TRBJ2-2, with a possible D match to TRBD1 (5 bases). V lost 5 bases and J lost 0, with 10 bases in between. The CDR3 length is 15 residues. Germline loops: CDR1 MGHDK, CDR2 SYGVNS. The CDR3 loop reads CASSWGRANTGELFF. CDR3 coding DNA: TGTGCCAGCAGTTGGGGCAGGGCGAACACCGGGGAGCTGTTTTTT.